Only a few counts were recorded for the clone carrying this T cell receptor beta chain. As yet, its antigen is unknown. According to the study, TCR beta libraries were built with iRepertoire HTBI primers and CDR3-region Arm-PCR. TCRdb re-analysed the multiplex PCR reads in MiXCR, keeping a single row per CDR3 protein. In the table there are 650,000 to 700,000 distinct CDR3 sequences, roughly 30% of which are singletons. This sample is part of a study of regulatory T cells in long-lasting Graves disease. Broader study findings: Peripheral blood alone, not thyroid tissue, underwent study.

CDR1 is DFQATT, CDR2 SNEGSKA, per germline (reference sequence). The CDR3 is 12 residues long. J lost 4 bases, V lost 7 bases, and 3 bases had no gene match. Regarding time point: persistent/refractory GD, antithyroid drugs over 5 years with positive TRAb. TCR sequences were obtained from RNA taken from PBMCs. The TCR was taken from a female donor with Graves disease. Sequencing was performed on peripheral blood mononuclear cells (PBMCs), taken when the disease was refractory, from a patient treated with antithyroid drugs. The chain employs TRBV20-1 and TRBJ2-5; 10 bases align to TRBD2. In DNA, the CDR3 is TGCAGTGTAACTAGCGGGGCAGAGACCCAGTACTTC. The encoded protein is CSVTSGAETQYF.